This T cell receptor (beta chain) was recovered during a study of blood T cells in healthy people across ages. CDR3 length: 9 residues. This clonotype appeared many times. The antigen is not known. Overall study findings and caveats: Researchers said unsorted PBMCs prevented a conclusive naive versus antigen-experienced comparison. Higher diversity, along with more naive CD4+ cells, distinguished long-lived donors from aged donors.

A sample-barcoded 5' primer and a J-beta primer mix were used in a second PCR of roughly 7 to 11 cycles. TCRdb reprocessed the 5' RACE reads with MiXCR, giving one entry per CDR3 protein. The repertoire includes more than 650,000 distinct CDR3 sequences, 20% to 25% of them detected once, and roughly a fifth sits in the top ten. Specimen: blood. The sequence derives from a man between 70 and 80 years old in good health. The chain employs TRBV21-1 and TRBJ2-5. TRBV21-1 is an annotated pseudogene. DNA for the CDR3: TGTGCCAGTCGGGAGACCCAGTACTTC. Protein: CASRETQYF.